A single sample is the source of the 2 T cell receptor delta chains below, sequenced in a study of Vδ1+ human thymocytes. RNA was extracted from the cells and then reverse transcribed. The CDR3 regions were amplified by multiplex PCR from V-gene primers to a constant-region primer. TCRdb repeated clone calling on the multiplex PCR reads with CATT. The repertoire holds around 60,000 delta-chain clones, with about 16% as singletons. Study-wide results and limits: Thymic TRG and TRD repertoires appeared highly polyclonal, with Gaussian CDR3 length distributions.

Antigens for these TCRs are unknown. Sequenced sample: Vdelta1+ gamma-delta thymocytes from the thymus. Subset described: FACS-sorted CD3+ TCRalphabeta- TCRVdelta1+ TCRVdelta2- thymocytes. These receptors were obtained from a girl under three years old who had congenital heart surgery.

The rearrangement uses TRDV1 and TRDJ1; 10 bases are shared with TRDD3. This CDR3 is 17 amino acids long. Germline lookup yields CDR1 TSWWSYY and CDR2 QGS. V dropped 3 bases and J dropped 2; count of bases not matched to a gene: 9. The DNA of the CDR3 is TGTGCTCTTGGGGATGATTCCTTACTGGGGGATACCGATAAACTCATCTTT. This translates into CALGDDSLLGDTDKLIF.

This chain links TRDV1 with TRDJ1; 7 bases agree with TRDD3. This CDR3 spans 15 amino acids. From germline, CDR1 is TSWWSYY and CDR2 QGS. The J segment lost 3 bases and the V segment lost 1 base, leaving 5 bases of the junction unmatched. CDR3 DNA: TGTGCTCTTGGGGAACCTCAGGGATACCCCGATAAACTCATCTTT. This codes for CALGEPQGYPDKLIF.